Listed here is a single T cell receptor (beta chain). This clone was seen a few times. Which antigen it targets is not known. Per-nucleotide qualities are absent, and no much larger clonotype sits a single base away. Taken with the paper, the label for time point translates to: baseline before first vaccination. Vaccinee samples came from UK trials COV001 and COV002, including a single-blind randomized controlled phase 2/3 trial of AZD1222 (ChAdOx1 nCoV-19) in healthy adults. For TCRbeta chain sequencing, PBMC samples were collected from trial participants at day 0 and at day 28 after the second dose. Inclusive of the bounding cysteine and phenylalanine, the CDR3 is 15 residues long. Only the CDR3 part of the read is kept: 45 bases, read in frame from the first base. Looking up the germline V gene (reference sequence) yields CDR1 SEHNR and CDR2 FQNEAQ. Here V drops 2 bases and J drops 5 bases, and the junction holds 7 bases not matched to any gene.

The CDR3 regions of human TCRbeta chains were analyzed by immunosequencing. Processing in the source paper ran as follows. Repertoire TCRs were matched against a reference library of SARS-CoV-2-specific TCRs generated with the MIRA antigen-specificity platform. Breadth was defined as the fraction of unique TCRs that were SARS-CoV-2-associated, and depth was defined as the fraction of total T cells that were SARS-CoV-2-associated. Using the MIRA data, every spike-specific TCR was mapped to the spike region that the TCR reacted to and assigned to either a CD4 or a CD8 class. Log10-transformed breadth and depth values were compared by one-way ANOVA with Sidak's multiple comparisons tests. TCRdb stores this immuneACCESS table with in-frame sequences only. Part of the clones is absent; in the studies checked, under half of the shortfall reflects unresolved V genes, and no reason is known for the rest. V, J and clone size were drawn from that table, and D and trimming were deduced from the DNA. This sample comprises approximately 65,000 clones, approximately 80% of them detected only once. Jointly, the top ten make up 11% to 15% of the sample.

This sample was taken from a study of T cell responses to AZD1222 COVID-19 vaccine (dated by TCRdb to about 2021). Background for the entire study: AZD1222 recipients with second doses at about 4 weeks or about 12 weeks were pooled, because spike-specific TCR depth and breadth did not differ between schedules. A total of around 240 trial participants underwent TCR sequencing, of whom about 210 had received two doses of AZD1222 and about 26 had received two doses of the MenACWY control vaccine. Enrollment into the trials was organized by age into subgroups of 18-55, 56-69 and 70-plus years, and those subgroups contained roughly 160, 29 and 62 TCR-sequenced participants, respectively.

The paper's findings and limits, for the study overall: Conclusions about previously exposed vaccinees are limited because only five or six AZD1222 recipients were SARS-CoV-2 seropositive at baseline. Participants were mostly white British and included more females than males, and it was suggested by the authors that clonal diversity may have been underestimated. The vaccine-associated CD4 TCRs covered the entire spike protein, and the dominant responses fell in regions 160-218 and 743-854. The 56-69-year group was small, and its depth increase did not reach significance, likely because of low power. A significant rise in spike-specific TCR breadth and depth was observed after two AZD1222 doses relative to day 0 and relative to MenACWY recipients. Because no day 14 peak-response samples were available, the repertoires could be characterized only after the peak T cell response. Nearly half of unique spike-specific TCRs reportedly recognized epitopes outside regions mutated in the B.1.351 and B.1.1.7 variants.

The TCR comes from an adult in good health. Recombination linked TRBV7-9 to TRBJ2-3, and 7 junctional nucleotides match TRBD2. Sequencing was performed on peripheral blood, taken on day 0 of AZD1222 vaccination. The DNA sequence follows: TGTGCCAGCAGCTTACCCCGGGGGGTGGGAGATACGCAGTATTTT. It encodes CASSLPRGVGDTQYF.